The T cell receptor beta chain under discussion was sequenced for a study of T cell repertoires in cytomegalovirus infection. The overall study: Based on public TCR beta signatures, there were indications of CMV infection and of a matching HLA type.

The CDR3 extends over 17 amino acids. The V segment lost 0 bases and the J segment 9 bases; nucleotides outside the gene matches: 8. Germline-derived CDR1 and CDR2 are SGHNT and YENEEA. This clonotype was seen a handful of times. The antigen remains unidentified. TCRdb ran MiXCR on the reads and lists one entry per CDR3 protein. The repertoire consists of about 570,000 distinct CDR3 sequences, with around 40% occurring once and the leading ten covering roughly 50%. Whole-study findings and limits: Dominant in the ex vivo response were TCR beta clonotypes restricted by HLA-C and specific for CMV.

The chain is built from TRBV11-3 and TRBJ2-1; 13 nucleotides agree with TRBD2. The clonotype originates from a human donor in good health (CMV status not recorded). Some clones in this sample may be carry-over from other donors' samples. Sequencing was performed on cultured PBMCs, taken from culture after CMV antigen stimulation. DNA of the CDR3: TGTGCCAGCAGCTTAGATCCCCCTGGACTAGCGGGAGCTGAGCAGTTCTTC. Translated, it gives CASSLDPPGLAGAEQFF. The full variable domain, with the rest looked up from reference TRBV11-3 and TRBJ2-1, is EAGVVQSPRYKIIEKKQPVAFWCNPISGHNTLYWYLQNLGQGPELLIRYENEEAVDDSQLPKDRFSAERLKGVDSTLKIQPAELGDSAVYLCASSLDPPGLAGAEQFFGPGTRLTVL.